This TCR beta chain was profiled in a study of T cell responses to AZD1222 COVID-19 vaccine. Remarks on this clone: Its antigen is not identified.

Findings and caveats of the study: A mostly white British donor set with more females was recruited, and clonal diversity was possibly underestimated. A rise in Spike-specific TCR breadth and depth followed two AZD1222 doses. The span of vaccine-associated CD4 TCRs extended across spike, with dominance at 160-218 and 743-854. Baseline testing showed seropositivity in only a handful of AZD1222 recipients.

Germline CDR1 reads MNHEY; CDR2 reads SMNVEV (reference sequence). The length of the CDR3 is 12 residues. V was clipped by 4 bases and J by 6 bases, with 9 bases between them. The table came from immunoSEQ multiplex PCR; TCRdb's copy has only in-frame clones and leaves some out. Among roughly 100,000 clones listed, about nine tenths were seen once. The genes are TRBV27 and TRBJ1-2; D is ambiguous. The sequence was collected from an adult in good health. Sequencing used peripheral blood, obtained on day 0 of AZD1222 vaccination. In DNA, the CDR3 is TGTGCCAGCAGTTCGGGCAGCCATGGCTACACCTTC. It yields the protein CASSSGSHGYTF.